The source of this T cell receptor beta chain is a study of cytomegalovirus exposure and HLA in healthy donors. Study outcomes and limitations: A prior analysis recorded that most TCR beta V segments were productive about 90% or about 30% of the time. It was taken for granted in presence/absence analyses that sequencing depth across donors was roughly uniform. CMV serostatus was the only immune exposure information that was available.

For this clone: Antigen specificity is unknown.

This PCR relied on a set of 60 Vbeta primers and 13 Jbeta primers. Profiling relied on immunoSEQ multiplex PCR, and the TCRdb table lists in-frame clones only, not all of them. In total, the table holds 200,000 or so clones. V lost 4 bases and J 0 bases, leaving 15 bases between the germline ends. The CDR3 covers 16 residues. Germline values: CDR1 LNHDA, CDR2 SQIVND (reference sequence). The TCR was taken from a boy aged 10-17 years in good health and CMV-seronegative. The genes are TRBV19 and TRBJ1-1; D remains ambiguous. Sequenced: PBMCs. CDR3 DNA: TGTGCCAGTAGTAAGGCGGTCTTCGCTTTGAACACTGAAGCTTTCTTT. It translates to CASSKAVFALNTEAFF.